The 13 T cell receptor beta chains presented below share a single source sample, sequenced in a study of shared clonotypes between healthy human individuals (dated by TCRdb to the early 2020s). Receptors were amplified or captured by the immunoSEQ multiplex PCR assay. TCRdb limited this immuneACCESS table to in-frame rearrangements with V and J called. A share of clones is missing; checked studies link under half to unresolved V genes, and the rest is unexplained. A total of some 1,100,000 clones appear in this sample, about 80% of them only once. 0.5% to 0.6% of the sample is held by the ten biggest clonotypes. The sequenced material came from memory CD4+ T cells from PBMCs. This specimen's cell subset or site label, per the study, means: CD45RA-negative fraction. These receptors originate from a man aged 18 to 29 in good health. Some clones in this sample may be carry-over from other donors' samples.

This clone was seen once. The chain recombines TRBV18 with TRBJ2-3; possibly TRBD2 for D (6 bases). CDR1 KGHSH and CDR2 LQKENI come from the germline V gene. This CDR3 region has 15 residues. V dropped 8 bases and J dropped 2 bases, with 17 bases sitting between them. CDR3 residues: CASPALAGLTDTQYF. CDR3 nucleotide sequence: TGTGCCAGCCCCGCCTTGGCGGGACTCACAGATACGCAGTATTTT.

Points on this clone: A much larger clone differs by one base, so this may be a read error. This rearrangement joins TRBV11-1 to TRBJ2-3; D is unresolved. CDR1 SGHAT and CDR2 FQDESV come from the germline V gene (reference sequence). The CDR3 totals 11 residues. V lost 5 bases, J lost 4 bases, and 4 bases lay in between. CDR3 loop: CASSRADTQYF. CDR3 sequence (DNA): TGTGCCAGCAGCCGGGCAGATACGCAGTATTTT.

The chain joins TRBV18 to TRBJ2-7, with D unresolved. Trimming left V 3 bases short and J 0 bases short, with 9 bases between. The CDR3 runs 14 residues. Germline lookup yields CDR1 KGHSH and CDR2 LQKENI. CDR3 in amino acids: CASSPNGPSYEQYF. CDR3 DNA: TGTGCCAGCTCACCGAACGGACCCTCCTACGAGCAGTACTTC.

This clone was seen just once. The chain recombines TRBV11-3 with TRBJ2-1; 10 nucleotides match TRBD2. The CDR3 is 17 residues long. Germline CDR1 SGHNT, CDR2 YENEEA. J lost 6 bases, V lost 0 bases, and 8 bases had no gene match. The CDR3 loop reads CASSLDHSSGSSNEQFF. In DNA form, the CDR3 reads TGTGCCAGCAGCTTAGATCATTCTAGCGGGAGTTCCAATGAGCAGTTCTTC.

A few counts support this clone. CDR3 sequence (DNA): TGTGCCAGCAGGCGACTAGCCGCGTACAATGAGCAGTTCTTC. This sequence encodes CASRRLAAYNEQFF. This chain connects TRBV28 to TRBJ2-1; 7 positions agree with TRBD2. This CDR3 is built from 14 residues. V was clipped by 6 bases and J by 4 bases; unmatched bases: 6. Germline V lookup: CDR1 MDHEN, CDR2 SYDVKM.

This clone was observed a handful of times. V is TRBV6-6 and J is TRBJ1-2; a weak D match, TRBD1 (5 bases). CDR1 and CDR2 from the germline V gene are MNHNY and SVGAGI (reference sequence). V lost 10 bases, J lost 2 bases, and 11 bases lay in between. There are 12 residues in the CDR3. Here the CDR3 DNA reads TGTGCCACCCACTCAGGGAACTATGGCTACACCTTC. Its protein product is CATHSGNYGYTF.

V usage is TRBV11-3 and J usage is TRBJ2-5, with 7 bases fitting TRBD1. Germline V CDR1 and CDR2: SGHNT, YENEEA. V lost 11 bases to trimming and J lost 2 bases; unmatched junction nucleotides: 5. The CDR3 totals 12 residues. Here the CDR3 reads CAPRQGQETQYF. The CDR3 DNA follows: TGTGCCCCCAGACAGGGACAAGAGACCCAGTACTTC.

This clone turned up a few times. The rearrangement joins TRBV18 to TRBJ2-2; D gene unclear. The V end was cut by 1 base, the J end by 2 bases, with 8 bases between. This CDR3 is 15 amino acids long. The germline V gene has CDR1 KGHSH and CDR2 LQKENI. As DNA, the CDR3 is TGTGCCAGCTCACCACGACTCTCCAACACCGGGGAGCTGTTTTTT. Amino acid sequence: CASSPRLSNTGELFF.

The V call is TRBV5-1, the J call TRBJ2-6; 7 positions match TRBD1. Germline lookup yields CDR1 SGHRS and CDR2 YFSETQ. The length of the CDR3 is 16 residues. V lost 5 bases and J lost 0; bases outside the gene matches: 5. The CDR3 loop reads CASRPDRASGANVLTF. DNA of the CDR3: TGCGCCAGCAGACCAGACAGGGCCTCTGGGGCCAACGTCCTGACTTTC.

The V gene is TRBV28, the J gene TRBJ1-2; 8 bases agree with TRBD1. Per the germline V gene, CDR1 is MDHEN and CDR2 is SYDVKM. This CDR3 contains 14 residues. J lost 5 bases, V lost 7 bases, and 9 bases had no gene match. CDR3 protein: CASKRQTGAYGYTF. In nucleotides, the CDR3 is TGTGCCAGCAAACGACAGACAGGGGCGTATGGCTACACCTTC.

This clone occurred many times. V gene TRBV27 combines with J gene TRBJ2-6; D is ambiguous. V lost 6 bases, J lost 0 bases, and 3 bases lay in between. The CDR3 extends over 13 amino acids. The germline V gene has CDR1 MNHEY and CDR2 SMNVEV (reference sequence). CDR3 sequence: CASRLSGANVLTF. The CDR3 DNA is TGTGCCAGCAGACTCTCTGGGGCCAACGTCCTGACTTTC.

The CDR3, as DNA: TGTGCCTCTACCAACCCGGGCCCTGTTAACTATGGCTACACCTTC. It specifies CASTNPGPVNYGYTF. The chain combines TRBV30 with TRBJ1-2; D remains unclear. Per germline, CDR1 GTSNPN and CDR2 SVGIG (reference sequence). The V gene lost 7 bases and the J gene lost 1 base, with 19 bases spanning the gap. This CDR3 spans 15 amino acids.

This rearrangement joins TRBV19 to TRBJ1-1; 7 bases agree with TRBD1. The CDR3 has 15 residues. V was pared by 7 bases and J by 0 bases, with 8 bases of the junction left unmatched. Germline V lookup: CDR1 LNHDA, CDR2 SQIVND (reference sequence). The CDR3 region has the DNA TGTGCCAGTAACCGACAGGGTGCGGTGAACACTGAAGCTTTCTTT. Translated: CASNRQGAVNTEAFF.